This T cell receptor beta chain appears in the sequencing data of a study of shared clonotypes between healthy human individuals. In the study overall: Used for every donor were three CD4 naive, three CD4 memory, two CD8 naive and one CD8 memory plate. Whole-study findings and limits: Relative to memory subsets, naive subsets generally showed larger estimated richness.

V was pared by 0 bases and J by 3 bases, with 3 bases of the junction left unmatched. The CDR3 sequence is 14 residues long. CDR1 is SGHNT and CDR2 is YYREEE in the germline V gene (reference sequence). A remark on this clone: Its antigen is undetermined. This same CDR3 is encoded by further DNA sequences in the sample.

An even split of each subset's genomic DNA across several immunoSEQ plates was performed. The protocol was immunoSEQ multiplex PCR, while the TCRdb copy is restricted to in-frame clones and leaves out a portion. The repertoire includes more than 500,000 clones, roughly 95% of them detected once, and about 0.11% sits in the top ten. Selected positively for CCR7 and CD45RO-negative, naive CD8 cells excluded terminally differentiated effector memory CD45RA+ cells. The specimen was naive CD8+ T cells sorted from blood. This TCR was sampled from a woman in her 30s in good health. The chain joins TRBV5-4 to TRBJ2-7; 7 bases are a match to TRBD1. CDR3 nucleotide sequence: TGTGCCAGCAGCTTGGGTCAGGGGGACTACGAGCAGTACTTC. It codes for CASSLGQGDYEQYF.